This T cell receptor (beta chain) emerged from a study of shared clonotypes between healthy human individuals. Germline CDR1 reads MNHEY; CDR2 reads SVGAGI. Trimming stripped 2 bases from V and 3 bases from J, with 13 bases between. CDR3 length: 15 residues. Repertoires were generated with immunoSEQ multiplex PCR, while TCRdb's copy carries only in-frame clones and drops some. Among over a million clones, approximately 96% were seen once, and the ten largest hold approximately 1.2%. The V call is TRBV6-5, the J call TRBJ2-5, with D possibly being TRBD2 (5 bases). The source of this sequence is a man aged 25-45 years in good health. The sequenced sample consisted of naive CD4+ T cells sorted from blood. Subset in this sample: CD45RA+ positively selected. The CDR3: CASSYGGLAEETQYF. CDR3 DNA sequence: TGTGCCAGCAGTTACGGAGGACTTGCCGAAGAGACCCAGTACTTC.